The clone carrying this T cell receptor (beta chain) appeared a single time. Antigen: not known. This specimen comes from a study of shared clonotypes between healthy human individuals. All donors qualified as healthy HIV-negative adults and had experienced no recent acute infections or vaccinations. Donors were Caucasian adults residing in Nashville, Tennessee, USA. This CDR3 comprises 14 residues. Germline V gene data show CDR1 as ENHRY and CDR2 as SYGVKD. Trimming stripped 0 bases from V and 6 bases from J, with 9 bases between. Study-level findings and limits: Estimated richness was generally greater in naive than memory subsets.

Researchers ran the assay at a deep level. Using immunoSEQ multiplex PCR, the repertoire was profiled, and TCRdb retains in-frame clones only, with some absent. This table has millions of clones, about 92% appearing once. The TCR sequence derives from a young man in good health. Some clones in this sample may be carry-over from other donors' samples. The chain couples TRBV10-3 to TRBJ2-1; TRBD2 might be the D (5 bases). Source material: naive CD4+ T cells from PBMCs. Noted subset: CD45RA+ positively selected. CDR3 nucleotides: TGTGCCATCAGTGAGTCCCCAGCGGTCAATGAGCAGTTCTTC. This codes for CAISESPAVNEQFF.